This T cell receptor beta chain was sequenced during a study of control samples from healthy donors and cancer patients. With respect to this clone: The same CDR3 is also encoded by other DNA sequences in this sample.

Assay: immunoSEQ multiplex PCR; the TCRdb copy retains only in-frame clones and omits some. With approximately 190,000 clones in the sample, the ten largest clones hold around 2%. The origin of this receptor is a woman aged 25 to 39 in good health. Material for sequencing was blood.

The CDR3 sequence: CASSLDRLNTEAFF. CDR3 nucleotides: TGCGCCAGCAGCTTGGACAGACTGAACACTGAAGCTTTCTTT. The chain combines TRBV5-1 with TRBJ1-1; no clear D gene. The ends were cut back, 0 bases at V and 0 bases at J, with 6 bases in the middle. The germline gives CDR1 SGHRS, CDR2 YFSETQ. The CDR3 loop spans 14 amino acids.